These 11 T cell receptor beta chains were all obtained from the same sample, sequenced in a study of T cells after yellow fever vaccination. TCRdb reprocessed the 5' RACE reads via MiXCR and lists one record per CDR3 protein. In the table there are approximately 250,000 distinct CDR3 sequences, around 5.2% of which are singletons. The source material was CD4+ T cells sorted from PBMCs, sampled on the day of the yellow fever booster vaccination. These receptors all stem from a man between 18 and 29 years old who received the YFV17D yellow fever vaccine.

This clonotype has a handful of counts. The chain recombines TRBV11-2 with TRBJ1-2; TRBD1 matches at 12 bases. The CDR3 is made up of 13 amino acids. J was trimmed by 8 bases and V by 4 bases; bases with no gene match: 2. Germline V gene data show CDR1 as SGHAT and CDR2 as FQNNGV. CDR3 in amino acids: CASSSGQGAGYTF. The CDR3 region has the DNA TGTGCCAGCAGCTCGGGACAGGGGGCCGGCTACACCTTC.

V usage is TRBV18 and J usage is TRBJ1-3, with a possible D match to TRBD1 (6 bases). This CDR3 comprises 15 residues. Germline V lookup: CDR1 KGHSH, CDR2 LQKENI. Deletions cut 2 bases from V and 4 bases from J, with 12 bases between. This chain's CDR3 is CASSPVDSGGNTIYF. The DNA of the CDR3 is TGTGCCAGCTCACCAGTGGACAGTGGAGGAAACACCATATATTTT.

The V gene is TRBV5-1, the J gene TRBJ2-1, with D perhaps TRBD1 (5 bases). This CDR3 contains 14 residues. The V gene's germline CDR1 is SGHRS and CDR2 YFSETQ. Deletions cut 9 bases from V and 8 bases from J, with 21 bases between. Here the CDR3 DNA reads TGCGCCACTAAACAGGCAGGACAAGGTTATGAGCAGTTCTTC. This sequence encodes CATKQAGQGYEQFF.

Ten or more counts support this clonotype. The J gene is TRBJ2-4, the V gene TRBV27; the match to TRBD1 covers 8 bases. The CDR3 contains 14 residues. V lost 5 bases, J lost 6 bases, and 6 bases stayed unmatched. Germline V gene data show CDR1 as MNHEY and CDR2 as SMNVEV (reference sequence). This CDR3 is CASSPGTGLNIQYF. Written as DNA, the CDR3 is TGTGCCAGCAGTCCTGGGACAGGATTAAACATTCAGTACTTC.

This clonotype showed up many times. CDR3 amino acids: CASSQEPGSSTGELFF. As DNA, the CDR3 is TGCGCCAGCAGCCAAGAACCGGGGTCCTCCACCGGGGAGCTGTTTTTT. The gene calls are TRBV4-3 and TRBJ2-2, with D possibly being TRBD2 (5 bases). Deletions cut 0 bases from V and 4 bases from J, with 12 bases between. CDR1 is LGHNA, CDR2 YSLEER, per germline. The CDR3 runs 16 residues.

This clonotype was seen more than once but under ten times. The chain's CDR3 is CASSLVGYGTFETQYF. The CDR3 nucleotides read TGCGCCAGCAGCTTGGTGGGTTATGGGACCTTCGAGACCCAGTACTTC. The chain couples TRBV5-1 to TRBJ2-5; D is possibly TRBD1 or TRBD2 (5 bases each). CDR1 and CDR2 from the germline V gene are SGHRS and YFSETQ. The CDR3 covers 16 residues. Trimming took 0 bases from V and 5 from J, leaving 17 bases between them.

This clonotype was detected ten times or more. The genes are TRBV10-3 and TRBJ2-2, with 9 nucleotides matching TRBD2. CDR1 is ENHRY and CDR2 is SYGVKD in the germline V gene. This CDR3 has 17 amino acids. V was pared by 3 bases and J by 4 bases, with 9 bases of the junction left unmatched. CDR3 residues: CAISDQGTSSITGELFF. Written as DNA, the CDR3 is TGTGCCATCAGTGACCAGGGGACTAGCTCAATCACCGGGGAGCTGTTTTTT.

The rearrangement uses TRBV28 and TRBJ1-5; D ambiguous. The CDR3 consists of 12 residues. Germline V gene sequence: CDR1 MDHEN, CDR2 SYDVKM. V was pared by 2 bases and J by 6 bases, with 5 bases between. Here the CDR3 reads CASSLVRQPQHF. In nucleotides, the CDR3 is TGTGCCAGCAGTTTAGTCCGTCAGCCCCAGCATTTT.

There are many counts of this clonotype. This chain uses TRBV5-6 with TRBJ2-7; D is uncertain. Trimming shortened V by 3 bases and J by 8 bases, and 18 bases separated the two germline ends. This CDR3 has 14 amino acids. Germline values: CDR1 SGHDT, CDR2 YYEEEE. This CDR3 is CASSSNLGPWQQYV. The CDR3 region has the DNA TGTGCCAGCAGCTCCAATTTAGGCCCTTGGCAGCAGTACGTC.

This clonotype was counted at least ten times. V usage is TRBV5-4 and J usage is TRBJ2-2, with D possibly matching TRBD2 (6 bases). The germline V gene encodes CDR1 SGHNT and CDR2 YYREEE (reference sequence). This CDR3 is built from 15 residues. Trimming took 0 bases from V and 1 from J, leaving 7 bases between them. The CDR3 is CASSLVSGNTGELFF. CDR3 nucleotide sequence: TGTGCCAGCAGCTTGGTTAGCGGGAACACCGGGGAGCTGTTTTTT.

This clonotype has ten or more counts. The V and J genes are TRBV28 and TRBJ2-7; no firm D call. CDR3 size: 14 residues. V dropped 1 base and J dropped 6 bases, with 13 bases sitting between them. Germline CDR1 MDHEN, CDR2 SYDVKM. For the CDR3, the DNA is TGTGCCAGCAGTTTATATGTACACTCGCGCGAGCAGTACGTC. This translates into CASSLYVHSREQYV.